This T cell receptor beta chain was recorded in a study of blood T cell repertoires in COVID-19. This clone was seen a few times. TCRdb keeps only in-frame clones here, not all; method: immunoSEQ multiplex PCR. In the table there are about 270,000 clones, roughly 87% of which are singletons. The CDR3 is 15 amino acids. J lost 3 bases, V lost 6 bases, and 6 bases had no gene match. Germline-derived CDR1 and CDR2 are MDHEN and SYDVKM. The sequencing input was peripheral blood. The chain uses TRBV28 and TRBJ2-7; 12 bases are shared with TRBD2. The TCR originated in a human donor in a cohort sampled during active COVID-19. CDR3: CASSPTSGRFYEQYF. As DNA, the CDR3 is TGTGCCAGCAGCCCAACTAGCGGGAGGTTCTACGAGCAGTACTTC.